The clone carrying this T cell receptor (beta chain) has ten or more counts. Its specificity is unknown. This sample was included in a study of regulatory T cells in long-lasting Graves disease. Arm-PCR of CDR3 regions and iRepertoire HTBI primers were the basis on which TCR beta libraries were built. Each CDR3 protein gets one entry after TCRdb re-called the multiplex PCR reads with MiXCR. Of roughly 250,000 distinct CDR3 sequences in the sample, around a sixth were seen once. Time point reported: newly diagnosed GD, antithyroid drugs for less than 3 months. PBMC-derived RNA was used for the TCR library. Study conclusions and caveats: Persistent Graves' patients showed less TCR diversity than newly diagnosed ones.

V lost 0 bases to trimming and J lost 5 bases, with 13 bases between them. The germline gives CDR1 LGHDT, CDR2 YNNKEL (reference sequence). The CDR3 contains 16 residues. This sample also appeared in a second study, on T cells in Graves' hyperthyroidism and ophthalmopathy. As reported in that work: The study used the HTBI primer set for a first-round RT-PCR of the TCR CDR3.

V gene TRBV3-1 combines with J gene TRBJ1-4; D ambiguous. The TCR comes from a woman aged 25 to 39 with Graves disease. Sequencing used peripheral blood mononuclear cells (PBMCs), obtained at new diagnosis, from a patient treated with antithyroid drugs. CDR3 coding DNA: TGTGCCAGCAGCCAAGACACCCCACACGAGAATGAAAAACTGTTTTTT. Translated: CASSQDTPHENEKLFF.